The 19 T cell receptor beta chains below come from one sample, sequenced in a study of blood T cell repertoires in COVID-19 (dated by TCRdb to about 2020). Library preparation used the immunoSEQ multiplex PCR assay. Not all clones reach the TCRdb copy of this immuneACCESS table, which keeps in-frame sequences only. Checked studies attribute under half of the gap to unresolved V genes and leave the rest unexplained. The sample yields about 200,000 clones; approximately 80% were counted once. Just under 9% of the sample rests with the top ten. The specimen sequenced was PBMCs or T cells enriched from blood (not recorded which). The receptors were sampled from a woman aged 50 to 60 with acute COVID-19.

This CDR3 is CASSLGGVLTDTQYF. The CDR3, as DNA: TGTGCCAGTAGCCTAGGGGGAGTACTCACAGATACGCAGTATTTT. The genes are TRBV19 and TRBJ2-3; D is perhaps TRBD1 (6 bases). CDR3 length equals 15 residues. The V and J ends lost 6 bases and 2 bases respectively, with 15 bases between them. Germline lookup yields CDR1 LNHDA and CDR2 SQIVND (reference sequence).

The rearrangement uses TRBV11-2 and TRBJ1-6, with a weak D call TRBD1 (5 bases). CDR3 length: 13 amino acids. The V end was cut by 1 base, the J end by 9 bases, with 7 bases between. Germline CDR1 is SGHAT and CDR2 is FQNNGV. CDR3: CASSLGRVSPLHF. CDR3 coding DNA: TGTGCCAGCAGCTTAGGCAGGGTTTCACCCCTCCACTTT.

V is TRBV21-1 and J is TRBJ1-1. TRBV21-1 is an annotated pseudogene. CDR3 length: 17 amino acids. The CDR3 is CASYGRGRTGTGTEAFF. Written as DNA, the CDR3 is TGTGCCAGCTACGGGAGAGGGAGAACAGGCACGGGTACGGAAGCTTTCTTT.

The V gene is TRBV12-3 or TRBV12-4, the J gene TRBJ2-7; no firm D call. V was trimmed by 5 bases and J by 3 bases, leaving 5 bases between them. The CDR3 is made up of 11 amino acids. The CDR3 DNA sequence: TGTGCCAGCAGTCGGTACTACGAGCAGTACTTC. Translation: CASSRYYEQYF.

The genes are TRBV28 and TRBJ2-1, with D uncertain. The CDR3 extends over 11 amino acids. The germline V gene encodes CDR1 MDHEN and CDR2 SYDVKM. Trimming left V 6 bases short and J 4 bases short, with 4 bases between. The CDR3, as DNA: TGTGCCAGCAGCCCGTACAATGAGCAGTTCTTC. Protein: CASSPYNEQFF.

This clone was detected a few times. V gene TRBV28 combines with J gene TRBJ1-2; 11 positions match TRBD1. V lost 6 bases to trimming and J lost 5 bases; unmatched junction nucleotides: 2. Germline values: CDR1 MDHEN, CDR2 SYDVKM. This CDR3 has 13 residues. The CDR3 protein is CASRGQGGYGYTF. For the CDR3, the DNA is TGTGCCAGCAGGGGACAGGGGGGTTATGGCTACACCTTC.

The J gene is TRBJ2-5, the V gene TRBV5-1; 10 bases line up with TRBD2. This CDR3 has 18 amino acids. The V segment lost 6 bases and the J segment 1 base; nucleotides outside the gene matches: 15. Germline V gene sequence: CDR1 SGHRS, CDR2 YFSETQ. CDR3: CASTQGKASGGGQETQYF. CDR3 in DNA: TGCGCCAGCACCCAAGGGAAGGCTAGCGGGGGAGGCCAAGAGACCCAGTACTTC. Supplemented by reference TRBV5-1 and TRBJ2-5, the full variable domain reads KAGVTQTPRYLIKTRGQQVTLSCSPISGHRSVSWYQQTPGQGLQFLFEYFSETQRNKGNFPGRFSGRQFSNSRSEMNVSTLELGDSALYLCASTQGKASGGGQETQYFGPGTRLLVL.

The CDR3 loop reads CASSQSRGGVEQFF. In nucleotides, the CDR3 is TGTGCCAGCAGCCAATCAAGAGGGGGCGTCGAGCAGTTCTTC. V is TRBV16 and J is TRBJ2-1; TRBD1 matches 7 bases. The CDR3 has 14 residues. The germline V gene encodes CDR1 KGHSY and CDR2 FQNENV. V was clipped by 0 bases and J by 10 bases; unmatched bases: 6.

The rearrangement joins TRBV18 to TRBJ1-4; D is ambiguous. In germline, CDR1 is KGHSH, CDR2 LQKENI. There are 15 residues in the CDR3. The V gene lost 3 bases and the J gene lost 4 bases, with 12 bases spanning the gap. The CDR3 protein is CASSPGMTLNEKLFF. The CDR3 DNA is TGTGCCAGCTCACCCGGAATGACTCTTAATGAAAAACTGTTTTTT.

The chain carries TRBV11-3 and TRBJ1-1; possible D gene TRBD1, 6 bases. Looked up from germline, CDR1 is SGHNT and CDR2 is YENEEA. This CDR3 has 15 amino acids. V lost 3 bases, J lost 5 bases, and 16 bases lay in between. The CDR3 DNA reads as TGTGCCAGCAGCTTTGAATCAAGGGGGGGGACTGAAGCTTTCTTT. Protein sequence: CASSFESRGGTEAFF.

This chain links TRBV28 with TRBJ2-3; D possibly corresponds to TRBD1 (6 bases). Trimming removed 6 bases from V and 2 bases from J, with 12 bases in between. Germline V gene sequence: CDR1 MDHEN, CDR2 SYDVKM. The CDR3 sequence is 14 residues long. Written as DNA, the CDR3 is TGTGCCAGCAGACCTCAGGGGTACACAGATACGCAGTATTTT. Translation gives CASRPQGYTDTQYF.

The J gene is TRBJ2-1, the V gene TRBV7-7; 7 nucleotides line up with TRBD2. The V and J ends lost 6 bases and 4 bases, in that order; junction bases with no gene match: 12. This CDR3 has 16 amino acids. Germline assignment: CDR1 SSHAT and CDR2 FNYEAQ (reference sequence). The CDR3 DNA reads TGTGCCAGCAGGGGGGGGAGGGAGAGGGAATACAATGAGCAGTTCTTC. It specifies CASRGGREREYNEQFF.

The chain is built from TRBV7-9 and TRBJ2-3; the match to TRBD2 covers 10 bases. There are 17 residues in the CDR3. CDR1 and CDR2 (germline): SEHNR, FQNEAQ (reference sequence). V was pared by 5 bases and J by 3 bases, with 11 bases of the junction left unmatched. The CDR3 nucleotides read TGTGCCAGCAGCGGAGGTCTAGCGGGAGCCTTAACAGATACGCAGTATTTT. The encoded protein is CASSGGLAGALTDTQYF. The whole variable domain, filled in from reference TRBV7-9 and TRBJ2-3, reads DTGVSQNPRHKITKRGQNVTFRCDPISEHNRLYWYRQTLGQGPEFLTYFQNEAQLEKSRLLSDRFSAERPKGSFSTLEIQRTEQGDSAMYLCASSGGLAGALTDTQYFGPGTRLTVL.

As for this clone: One junction end disagrees with the germline gene, perhaps due to a read error. The chain carries TRBV5-6 and TRBJ2-3, with 8 bases that match TRBD1. Germline-derived CDR1 and CDR2 are SGHDT and YYEEEE. This CDR3 is 16 amino acids long. The CDR3 nucleotides are TGTGCCGGCAGCTTGTGGACAGGGCTAAGCACAGATACGCAGTATTTT. Translated, it gives CAGSLWTGLSTDTQYF. Using reference TRBV5-6 and TRBJ2-3 for the parts outside the CDR3, the full variable domain is DAGVTQSPTHLIKTRGQQVTLRCSPKSGHDTVSWYQQALGQGPQFIFQYYEEEERQRGNFPDRFSGHQFPNYSSELNVNALLLGDSALYLCAGSLWTGLSTDTQYFGPGTRLTVL.

The rearrangement uses TRBV9 and TRBJ2-1, with D maybe TRBD1 (5 bases). V lost 4 bases and J lost 4, with 15 bases in between. This CDR3 spans 15 amino acids. Germline-derived CDR1 and CDR2 are SGDLS and YYNGEE. Here the CDR3 reads CASSPSPGSYNEQFF. For the CDR3, the DNA is TGTGCCAGCAGCCCGAGTCCAGGGTCATACAATGAGCAGTTCTTC.

The chain recombines TRBV4-2 with TRBJ2-7; tentatively, D is TRBD2 (5 bases). The CDR3 consists of 18 residues. Germline assignment: CDR1 LGHNA and CDR2 YNFKEQ. The V gene lost 0 bases and the J gene lost 0 bases, with 18 bases spanning the gap. Written as DNA, the CDR3 is TGTGCCAGCAGCCAAGACGAGGGATCGGCGGGCCTCTCCTACGAGCAGTACTTC. Its protein is CASSQDEGSAGLSYEQYF.

The rearrangement uses TRBV2 and TRBJ1-6; D not resolved. The CDR3 contains 14 residues. Per germline, CDR1 SNHLY and CDR2 FYNNEI. Trimming stripped 3 bases from V and 7 bases from J, with 10 bases between. In DNA form, the CDR3 reads TGTGCCAGCAGTGACCGTCCCCAGAATTCACCCCTCCACTTT. Residues: CASSDRPQNSPLHF.

The CDR3 loop reads CASIPTSGNYEQYF. CDR3 nucleotide sequence: TGCGCCAGCATCCCGACTAGCGGGAACTACGAGCAGTACTTC. The chain links TRBV10-2 to TRBJ2-7; 11 nucleotides line up with TRBD2. With V trimmed by 7 bases and J by 3 bases, 5 bases remained unmatched. The CDR3 contains 14 residues. CDR1 is WSHSY, CDR2 SAAADI, per germline.

The V call is TRBV18, the J call TRBJ2-5; unclear D gene. The germline V gene has CDR1 KGHSH and CDR2 LQKENI. Trimming removed 4 bases from V and 1 base from J, with 7 bases in between. The CDR3 length is 13 residues. CDR3: CASSLDFQETQYF. The CDR3 coding sequence is TGTGCCAGCTCACTAGATTTCCAAGAGACCCAGTACTTC.